Shown below are 2 T cell receptor beta chains from a single sample sequenced in a study of OX40 agonist ivuxolimab in advanced cancers. Assay: immunoSEQ multiplex PCR; the TCRdb copy retains only in-frame clones and omits some. The sample lists 25,000 to 35,000 clones; about 82% were seen once. Here the sequenced sample was CD4+ or CD8+ T cells sorted from blood, taken in a trial of the OX40 agonist ivuxolimab. These receptor sequences come from an adult with an advanced solid tumor such as melanoma, head and neck, liver or kidney cancer.

This sequence joins TRBV2 and TRBJ1-1, with a possible D match to TRBD1 (5 bases). Trimming removed 5 bases from V and 0 bases from J, with 13 bases in between. Germline loops: CDR1 SNHLY, CDR2 FYNNEI. This CDR3 is built from 15 residues. The CDR3 here is CASSPQTVMNTEAFF. CDR3 nucleotide sequence: TGTGCCAGCAGTCCCCAGACAGTTATGAACACTGAAGCTTTCTTT.

Comment on this clone: A much larger clone differs from this one at a single base, so this may be a read error. Different DNA sequences within this sample yield the same CDR3. This rearrangement joins TRBV5-1 to TRBJ1-1, with D possibly matching TRBD1 (6 bases). CDR3 length equals 14 residues. The germline V gene has CDR1 SGHRS and CDR2 YFSETQ. V dropped 0 bases and J dropped 3 bases, with 9 bases sitting between them. CDR3 region: CASSLAGGYTEAFF. The CDR3 DNA is TGCGCCAGCAGCTTGGCGGGGGGCTACACTGAAGCTTTCTTT.